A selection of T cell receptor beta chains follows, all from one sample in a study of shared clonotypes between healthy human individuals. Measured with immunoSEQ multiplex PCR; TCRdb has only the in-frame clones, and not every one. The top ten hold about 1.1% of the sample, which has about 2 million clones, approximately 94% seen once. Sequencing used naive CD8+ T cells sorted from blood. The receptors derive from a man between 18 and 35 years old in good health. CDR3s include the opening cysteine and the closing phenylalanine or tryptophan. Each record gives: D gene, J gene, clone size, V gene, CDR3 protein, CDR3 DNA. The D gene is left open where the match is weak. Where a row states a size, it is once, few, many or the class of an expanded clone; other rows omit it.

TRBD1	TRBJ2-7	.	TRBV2	CASSPDRGSSYEQYF	TGTGCCAGCAGCCCGGACAGGGGCAGCTCCTACGAGCAGTACTTC
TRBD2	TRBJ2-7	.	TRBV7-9	CASSSPGGPNYEQYF	TGTGCCAGCAGCTCCCCGGGGGGGCCGAATTACGAGCAGTACTTC
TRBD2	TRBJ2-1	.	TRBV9	CASSGSGTTYNEQFF	TGTGCCAGCAGCGGATCCGGGACTACCTACAATGAGCAGTTCTTC
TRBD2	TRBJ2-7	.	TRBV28	CASSGDYPYEQYF	TGTGCCAGCAGTGGGGACTATCCCTACGAGCAGTACTTC
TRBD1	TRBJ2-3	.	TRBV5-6	CASSSAGTGHPDTQYF	TGTGCCAGCAGCTCAGCCGGGACAGGGCACCCAGATACGCAGTATTTT
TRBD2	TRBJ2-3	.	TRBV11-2	CASSFGGGRDTQYF	TGTGCCAGCAGCTTCGGGGGGGGCCGAGATACGCAGTATTTT
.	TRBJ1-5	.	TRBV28	CASWGPQPGSNQPQHF	TGTGCCAGCTGGGGGCCACAGCCAGGCAGCAATCAGCCCCAGCATTTT
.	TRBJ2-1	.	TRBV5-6	CASSLGSSDEQFF	TGTGCCAGCAGCTTGGGGAGTAGCGATGAGCAGTTCTTC
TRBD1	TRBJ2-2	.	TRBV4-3	CASSQDLRQGAGGELFF	TGCGCCAGCAGCCAAGATCTTCGGCAGGGGGCCGGCGGGGAGCTGTTTTTT
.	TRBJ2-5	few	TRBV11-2	CASSLVGYQETQYF	TGTGCCAGCAGCTTAGTAGGGTACCAAGAGACCCAGTACTTC
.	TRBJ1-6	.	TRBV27	CASSFSEGERSSPLHF	TGTGCCAGCAGTTTCTCGGAGGGGGAAAGGAGTTCACCCCTCCACTTT
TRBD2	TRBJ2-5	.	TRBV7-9	CASSLAGGPAETQYF	TGTGCCAGCAGCTTAGCGGGAGGGCCTGCAGAGACCCAGTACTTC
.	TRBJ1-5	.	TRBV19	CASSIRGGNQPQHF	TGTGCCAGTAGTATCCGCGGGGGCAATCAGCCCCAGCATTTT
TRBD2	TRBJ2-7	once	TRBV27	CASSSPTSGNYGYEQYF	TGTGCCAGCAGTTCCCCGACTAGCGGGAACTACGGGTACGAGCAGTACTTC
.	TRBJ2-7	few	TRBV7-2	CASSLTSTLREQYF	TGTGCCAGCAGCCTAACCAGCACCCTCCGCGAGCAGTACTTC
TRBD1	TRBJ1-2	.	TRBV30	CAWSPTEIVTGHYRYTF	TGTGCCTGGAGTCCAACCGAGATAGTGACAGGGCACTATCGGTACACCTTC
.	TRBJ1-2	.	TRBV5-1	CASRLGSNYGYTF	TGCGCCAGCCGTCTGGGCAGCAACTATGGCTACACCTTC
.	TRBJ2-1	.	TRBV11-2	CASSLVIRGYEQFF	TGTGCCAGCAGCTTAGTTATAAGGGGATATGAGCAGTTCTTC
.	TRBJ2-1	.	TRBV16	CASSLSVGTFNEQFF	TGTGCCAGCAGCTTGAGTGTCGGGACTTTTAATGAGCAGTTCTTC
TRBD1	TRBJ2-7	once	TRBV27	CASSQGQGAYEQYF	TGTGCCAGCAGCCAGGGACAGGGGGCCTACGAGCAGTACTTC
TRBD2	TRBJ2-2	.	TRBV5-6	CASSLELAGGFGGELFF	TGTGCCAGCAGCTTGGAGCTAGCGGGAGGTTTCGGCGGGGAGCTGTTTTTT
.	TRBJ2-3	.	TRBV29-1	CSAKGQNTDTQYF	TGCAGCGCCAAAGGACAGAACACAGATACGCAGTATTTT
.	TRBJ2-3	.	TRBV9	CASSVGDTDTQYF	TGTGCCAGCAGCGTGGGTGACACAGATACGCAGTATTTT
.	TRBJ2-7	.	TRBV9	CASSVNSDSYEQYF	TGTGCCAGCAGCGTAAACTCGGACTCCTACGAGCAGTACTTC
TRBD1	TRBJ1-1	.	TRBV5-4	CASSPLPGQMNTEAFF	TGTGCCAGCAGCCCTCTCCCGGGACAGATGAACACTGAAGCTTTCTTT
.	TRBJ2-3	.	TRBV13	CASSLGPRSGTDTQYF	TGTGCCAGCAGCTTAGGCCCCCGATCGGGCACAGATACGCAGTATTTT
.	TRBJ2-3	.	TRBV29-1	CSVLGGLTNTDTQYF	TGCAGCGTTCTTGGCGGGCTTACGAACACAGATACGCAGTATTTT
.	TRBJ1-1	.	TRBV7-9	CASSEGRTEAFF	TGTGCCAGCAGCGAAGGGAGGACTGAAGCTTTCTTT
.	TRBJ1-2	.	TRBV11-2	CASSRAGTSSGGYTF	TGTGCCAGCAGCCGCGCCGGGACCTCTTCGGGCGGCTACACCTTC
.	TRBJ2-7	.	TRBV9	CASSVGVGEQYF	TGTGCCAGCAGCGTAGGGGTCGGGGAGCAGTACTTC
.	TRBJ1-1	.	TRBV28	CASTTGGARNTEAFF	TGTGCCAGCACCACCGGGGGGGCAAGGAACACTGAAGCTTTCTTT
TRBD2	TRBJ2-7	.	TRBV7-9	CASSLPQGTRGDHEQYF	TGTGCCAGCAGCTTACCGCAAGGGACTAGAGGGGACCACGAGCAGTACTTC
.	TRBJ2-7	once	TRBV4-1	CASSPVGQSDYEQYF	TGCGCCAGCAGCCCAGTGGGTCAGAGTGACTACGAGCAGTACTTC
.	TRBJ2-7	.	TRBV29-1	CSVEGGNFDEQYF	TGCAGCGTTGAAGGAGGTAACTTTGACGAGCAGTACTTC
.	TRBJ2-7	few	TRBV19	CAPMRGGKSSYEQYF	TGTGCCCCCATGCGCGGAGGGAAGAGCTCCTACGAGCAGTACTTC
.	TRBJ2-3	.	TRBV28	CASSFASDTQYF	TGTGCCAGCAGTTTCGCGTCAGATACGCAGTATTTT
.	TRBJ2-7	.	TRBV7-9	CASSLWPARPYEQYF	TGTGCCAGCAGCTTATGGCCGGCCAGGCCCTACGAGCAGTACTTC
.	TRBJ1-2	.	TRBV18	CASSPPNWGNYGYTF	TGTGCCAGCTCACCACCGAATTGGGGAAACTATGGCTACACCTTC
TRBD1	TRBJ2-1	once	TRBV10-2	CASSEGTGASYNEQFF	TGCGCCAGCAGTGAAGGAACAGGGGCATCCTACAATGAGCAGTTCTTC
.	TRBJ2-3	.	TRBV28	CASRSPGPRDTQYF	TGTGCCAGCAGATCTCCTGGACCAAGAGATACGCAGTATTTT
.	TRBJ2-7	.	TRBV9	CASSAGGQPYEQYF	TGTGCCAGCAGCGCCGGGGGGCAACCCTACGAGCAGTACTTC
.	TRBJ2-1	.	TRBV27	CASSSGQNEQFF	TGTGCCAGCAGTTCCGGACAGAATGAGCAGTTCTTC
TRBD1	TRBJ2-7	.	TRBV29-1	CSVEGQASSSYEQYF	TGCAGCGTTGAGGGACAGGCCTCGAGCTCCTACGAGCAGTACTTC
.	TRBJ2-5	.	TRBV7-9	CASSRTEAGEETQYF	TGTGCCAGCAGCCGGACGGAAGCGGGTGAAGAGACCCAGTACTTC
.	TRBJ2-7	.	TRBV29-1	CSVEGGTQYEQYF	TGCAGCGTTGAGGGGGGCACTCAGTACGAGCAGTACTTC
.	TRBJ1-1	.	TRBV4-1	CASSIGNTEAFF	TGCGCCAGCAGTATCGGGAACACTGAAGCTTTCTTT
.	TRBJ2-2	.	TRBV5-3	CARSPKNTNTGELFF	TGTGCCAGAAGCCCCAAGAACACGAACACCGGGGAGCTGTTTTTT
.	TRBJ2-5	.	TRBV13	CASSLGSRYQETQYF	TGTGCCAGCAGCTTAGGGAGTCGGTACCAAGAGACCCAGTACTTC
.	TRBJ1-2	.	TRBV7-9	CASTEAGAPTANTNYGYTF	TGTGCCAGCACAGAGGCGGGGGCCCCGACAGCGAACACTAACTATGGCTACACCTTC
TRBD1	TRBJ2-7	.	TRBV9	CASSDPGQANYEQYF	TGTGCCAGCAGCGACCCGGGACAGGCAAACTACGAGCAGTACTTC
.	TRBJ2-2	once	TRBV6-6	CASSYSGGNTGELFF	TGTGCCAGCAGTTACTCCGGGGGGAACACCGGGGAGCTGTTTTTT
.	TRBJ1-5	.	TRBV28	CASSLQGGTAQHF	TGTGCCAGCAGCTTACAGGGAGGGACGGCCCAGCATTTT
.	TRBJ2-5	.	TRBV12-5	CASGLVLDSTEETQYF	TGTGCTAGTGGTTTGGTTCTAGACAGTACCGAAGAGACCCAGTACTTC
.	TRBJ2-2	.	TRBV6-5	CASSYDGSELFF	TGTGCCAGCAGTTACGATGGGTCGGAGCTGTTTTTT
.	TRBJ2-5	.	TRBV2	CASSEGGETQYF	TGTGCCAGCAGTGAAGGTGGAGAGACCCAGTACTTC
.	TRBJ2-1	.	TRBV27	CASSLSQAGHNEQFF	TGTGCCAGCAGTTTAAGCCAGGCGGGGCACAATGAGCAGTTCTTC
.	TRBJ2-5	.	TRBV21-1	CASSKGGSGVYQETQYF	TGTGCCAGCAGCAAAGGAGGTAGCGGGGTGTACCAAGAGACCCAGTACTTC
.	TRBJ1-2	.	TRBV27	CASRPTAVIYGYTF	TGTGCCAGCAGGCCAACGGCAGTGATCTATGGCTACACCTTC
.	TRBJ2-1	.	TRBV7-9	CASNQGYNEQFF	TGTGCCAGCAATCAGGGGTACAATGAGCAGTTCTTC
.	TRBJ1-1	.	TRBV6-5	CASSYQEGLYEAFF	TGTGCCAGCAGTTACCAGGAGGGGTTATATGAAGCTTTCTTT